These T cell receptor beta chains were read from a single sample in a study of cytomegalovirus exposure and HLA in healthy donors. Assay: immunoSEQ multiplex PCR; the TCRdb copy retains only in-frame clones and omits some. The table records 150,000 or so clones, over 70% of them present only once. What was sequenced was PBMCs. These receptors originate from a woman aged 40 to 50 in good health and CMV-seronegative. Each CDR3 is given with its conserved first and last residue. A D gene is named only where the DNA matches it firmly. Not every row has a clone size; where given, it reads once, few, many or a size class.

CDR3 DNA: TGTGCCACCAATAATCGGAGTTTGGGTGGCTACACCTTC
CDR3 protein: CATNNRSLGGYTF
V gene: TRBV25-1
J gene: TRBJ1-2
D gene: .
CDR3 length: 13
clone size: .

CDR3 DNA: TGTGCCAGCAAGGAGAGCTCCTACGAGCAGTACTTC
CDR3 protein: CASKESSYEQYF
V gene: TRBV28
J gene: TRBJ2-7
D gene: .
CDR3 length: 12
clone size: few

CDR3 DNA: TGTGCCTGGAGATACAACATTGAAGCTTTCTTT
CDR3 protein: CAWRYNIEAFF
V gene: TRBV30
J gene: TRBJ1-1
D gene: .
CDR3 length: 11
clone size: .

CDR3 DNA: TGCGCCAGCAGCTTGGATACTAGCGGGGGTCTCAATGAGCAGTTCTTC
CDR3 protein: CASSLDTSGGLNEQFF
V gene: TRBV5-1
J gene: TRBJ2-1
D gene: TRBD2
CDR3 length: 16
clone size: .

CDR3 DNA: TGTGCCAGCAGCTTAAGGGGAGCGGGGGTGGACGAGCAGTACTTC
CDR3 protein: CASSLRGAGVDEQYF
V gene: TRBV11-3
J gene: TRBJ2-7
D gene: TRBD2
CDR3 length: 15
clone size: .

CDR3 DNA: TGCGCCAGCAGCCAAGAGGAAAACAGGGGGCGCACATATGGCTACACCTTC
CDR3 protein: CASSQEENRGRTYGYTF
V gene: TRBV4-1
J gene: TRBJ1-2
D gene: TRBD1
CDR3 length: 17
clone size: .

CDR3 DNA: TGTGCCAGCAGCTTCCTCACCGGGGAGCTGTTTTTT
CDR3 protein: CASSFLTGELFF
V gene: TRBV7-9
J gene: TRBJ2-2
D gene: .
CDR3 length: 12
clone size: few

CDR3 DNA: TGTGCCAGCAGTGACCCGACAGGGCGCGGCTACACCTTC
CDR3 protein: CASSDPTGRGYTF
V gene: TRBV6-1
J gene: TRBJ1-2
D gene: TRBD1
CDR3 length: 13
clone size: .

CDR3 DNA: TGTGCCAGCAGCCTGACAGAGTCTGGGGCCAACGTCCTGACTTTC
CDR3 protein: CASSLTESGANVLTF
V gene: TRBV6-4
J gene: TRBJ2-6
D gene: .
CDR3 length: 15
clone size: .

CDR3 DNA: TGCGCCAGCAGCGCTGGACTAGCGGGGACCACAGATACGCAGTATTTT
CDR3 protein: CASSAGLAGTTDTQYF
V gene: TRBV10-2
J gene: TRBJ2-3
D gene: TRBD2
CDR3 length: 16
clone size: .

CDR3 DNA: TGTGCCAGCAGCCGCAGGGACTTTACTGAAGCTTTCTTT
CDR3 protein: CASSRRDFTEAFF
V gene: TRBV6-5
J gene: TRBJ1-1
D gene: .
CDR3 length: 13
clone size: few

CDR3 DNA: TGTGCCAGCAGATATACAGGGTCGGCTGAAGCTTTCTTT
CDR3 protein: CASRYTGSAEAFF
V gene: TRBV11-2
J gene: TRBJ1-1
D gene: .
CDR3 length: 13
clone size: .

CDR3 DNA: TGTGCCAGCAGCGTTGGGCAAGGAGGACAGGGTGCTGGAAACACCATATATTTT
CDR3 protein: CASSVGQGGQGAGNTIYF
V gene: TRBV9
J gene: TRBJ1-3
D gene: TRBD1
CDR3 length: 18
clone size: .

CDR3 DNA: TGTGCCACCAGCAGACGACTAGTAGATGAGCAGTTCTTC
CDR3 protein: CATSRRLVDEQFF
V gene: TRBV15
J gene: TRBJ2-1
D gene: .
CDR3 length: 13
clone size: .

CDR3 DNA: TGTGCCAGCAGCTCAAGAACAGGCAGATACAATGAGCAGTTCTTC
CDR3 protein: CASSSRTGRYNEQFF
V gene: TRBV7-8
J gene: TRBJ2-1
D gene: .
CDR3 length: 15
clone size: few

CDR3 DNA: TGTGCCATCAGCCGGACTAGCGGTGACCAAGAGACCCAGTACTTC
CDR3 protein: CAISRTSGDQETQYF
V gene: TRBV10-3
J gene: TRBJ2-5
D gene: TRBD2
CDR3 length: 15
clone size: .

CDR3 DNA: TGTGCCAGCAGCCCGATCCATTTTACAGGGGATGACACCGGGGAGCTGTTTTTT
CDR3 protein: CASSPIHFTGDDTGELFF
V gene: TRBV7-2
J gene: TRBJ2-2
D gene: TRBD1
CDR3 length: 18
clone size: few

CDR3 DNA: TGTGCCAGTAGTATAGATGCAGGACAGAAGAACTATGGCTACACCTTC
CDR3 protein: CASSIDAGQKNYGYTF
V gene: TRBV19
J gene: TRBJ1-2
D gene: .
CDR3 length: 16
clone size: .

CDR3 DNA: TGTGCCAGCAGAGTACAGGGTTGCGAGCAGTACTTC
CDR3 protein: CASRVQGCEQYF
V gene: TRBV6-4
J gene: TRBJ2-7
D gene: .
CDR3 length: 12
clone size: .

CDR3 DNA: TGTGCCAGCAGCTTAGTTACGCCAGGGGGAGCCAAAAACAGTCAGTACTTC
CDR3 protein: CASSLVTPGGAKNSQYF
V gene: TRBV11-2
J gene: TRBJ2-4
D gene: TRBD1
CDR3 length: 17
clone size: .

CDR3 DNA: TGCGCCAGCAGCCCGGAGACAGGGGCCGGGGAGCTGTTTTTT
CDR3 protein: CASSPETGAGELFF
V gene: TRBV5-1
J gene: TRBJ2-2
D gene: TRBD1
CDR3 length: 14
clone size: once

CDR3 DNA: TGTGCCAGCAGCTTGACCAGGGTGACAAATTCACCCCTCCACTTT
CDR3 protein: CASSLTRVTNSPLHF
V gene: TRBV7-9
J gene: TRBJ1-6
D gene: .
CDR3 length: 15
clone size: .